These 20 T cell receptor beta chains came from one sample sequenced in a study of OX40 agonist ivuxolimab in advanced cancers. TCRdb's table, derived via immunoSEQ multiplex PCR, lists solely in-frame clones and lacks some. The table has fewer than 80,000 clones, over 60% seen once. The sample in question was CD4+ or CD8+ T cells sorted from blood, obtained in a trial of the OX40 agonist ivuxolimab. The receptors derive from an adult with an advanced solid tumor such as melanoma, head and neck, liver or kidney cancer.

CDR3 protein: CAIKGTESQPQHF. The CDR3 region has the DNA TGTGCCATCAAAGGGACTGAATCTCAGCCCCAGCATTTT. V usage is TRBV2 and J usage is TRBJ1-5, with D perhaps matching TRBD1 (5 bases). This CDR3 spans 13 amino acids. Trimming cost V 10 bases and J 6 bases, with 16 bases left between them. Germline assignment: CDR1 SNHLY and CDR2 FYNNEI.

In its sample, this clone was seen once. The rearrangement joins TRBV6-6 to TRBJ1-3; D unresolved. V lost 4 bases and J lost 0, with 13 bases in between. CDR3 size: 16 residues. From germline, CDR1 is MNHNY and CDR2 SVGAGI (reference sequence). The CDR3 bases are TGTGCCAGCAGTTTGTCGGCGGACTCCTCTGGAAACACCATATATTTT. Its protein is CASSLSADSSGNTIYF.

The chain carries TRBV11-3 and TRBJ1-2; TRBD1 might be the D (5 bases). V lost 1 base and J lost 2, with 8 bases in between. The CDR3 has 14 residues. Germline CDR1 reads SGHNT; CDR2 reads YENEEA. The CDR3 sequence is CASSLGAGNYGYTF. In nucleotides, the CDR3 is TGTGCCAGCAGCTTAGGGGCAGGGAACTATGGCTACACCTTC.

The sample holds a few counts of this clone. The chain recombines TRBV29-1 with TRBJ1-2; the D is unclear. CDR3 length: 11 amino acids. The V gene's germline CDR1 is SQVTM and CDR2 ANQGSEA. The V end lost 5 bases, the J end lost 6 bases, and 10 bases lay between the germline ends. In DNA, the CDR3 is TGCAGCGTTCGTCTTTATAATGGCTACACCTTC. This codes for CSVRLYNGYTF.

The chain uses TRBV11-1 and TRBJ2-3; D might be TRBD1 or TRBD2, each matching 5 bases. V shed 1 base and J shed 2 bases, with 16 bases lying between them. From germline, CDR1 is SGHAT and CDR2 FQDESV (reference sequence). CDR3 length: 17 amino acids. The chain's CDR3 is CASSLGGWRVDTDTQYF. CDR3 bases: TGTGCCAGCAGCTTAGGGGGCTGGCGGGTGGACACAGATACGCAGTATTTT.

This clone has only one observation. The chain employs TRBV6-1 and TRBJ2-5; D might be TRBD2 (6 bases). V dropped 4 bases and J dropped 11 bases, with 17 bases sitting between them. This CDR3 spans 13 amino acids. Germline assignment: CDR1 MNHNS and CDR2 SASEGT. The chain's CDR3 is CASSATGEGSQYF. In nucleotides, the CDR3 is TGTGCCAGCAGTGCAACGGGGGAAGGTTCGCAGTACTTC.

The chain employs TRBV20-1 and TRBJ2-5; D not certain. Per the germline V gene, CDR1 is DFQATT and CDR2 is SNEGSKA (reference sequence). Deletions cut 6 bases from V and 5 bases from J, with 7 bases between. This CDR3 is 10 amino acids long. The CDR3 DNA reads as TGCAGTGCAAAGTGGGAGACCCAGTACTTC. Amino acids: CSAKWETQYF.

V gene TRBV30 combines with J gene TRBJ1-1; D is undetermined. This CDR3 is built from 15 residues. Germline values: CDR1 GTSNPN, CDR2 SVGIG (reference sequence). V was shortened by 1 base and J by 1 base, with 13 bases between the two germline ends. The CDR3 nucleotides read TGTGCCTGGAGTGCCAAGATGGACCGGAACACTGAAGCTTTCTTT. This encodes CAWSAKMDRNTEAFF.

V usage is TRBV4-1 and J usage is TRBJ1-6, with D perhaps TRBD1 (6 bases). Trimming left V 4 bases short and J 7 bases short, with 17 bases between. This CDR3 contains 16 residues. Per the germline V gene, CDR1 is MGHRA and CDR2 is YSYEKL. The CDR3 nucleotides read TGCGCCAGCAGCCGATCAGGGGCGCCGGGAAATTCACCCCTCCACTTT. It specifies CASSRSGAPGNSPLHF.

The rearrangement joins TRBV5-6 to TRBJ2-5; the match to TRBD2 covers 7 bases. CDR3 length: 14 residues. Unmatched junction bases numbered 4, after V lost 0 bases and J lost 5 bases. The germline V gene has CDR1 SGHDT and CDR2 YYEEEE. The CDR3 coding sequence is TGTGCCAGCAGCTTGGGCGGGGGTGCGGAGACCCAGTACTTC. As protein: CASSLGGGAETQYF. Full variable domain (remainder filled in from reference TRBV5-6 and TRBJ2-5): DAGVTQSPTHLIKTRGQQVTLRCSPKSGHDTVSWYQQALGQGPQFIFQYYEEEERQRGNFPDRFSGHQFPNYSSELNVNALLLGDSALYLCASSLGGGAETQYFGPGTRLLVL.

This clone was found once. The chain couples TRBV6-1 to TRBJ1-4; D uncertain. The CDR3 loop spans 13 amino acids. Germline lookup yields CDR1 MNHNS and CDR2 SASEGT. Deletions cut 6 bases from V and 4 bases from J, with 9 bases between. CDR3 coding DNA: TGTGCCAGCAGACCGGGGAGTAATGAAAAACTGTTTTTT. Translation: CASRPGSNEKLFF.

The chain uses TRBV7-9 and TRBJ2-7, with 12 nucleotides matching TRBD2. The germline gives CDR1 SEHNR, CDR2 FQNEAQ (reference sequence). This CDR3 region has 15 residues. The V segment lost 5 bases and the J segment 6 bases; nucleotides outside the gene matches: 8. Written as DNA, the CDR3 is TGTGCCAGCAGCGCCGGACTAGCGGGATCCGGCGAGCAGTACTTC. Translation: CASSAGLAGSGEQYF.

V is TRBV18 and J is TRBJ1-2, with D unresolved. Trimming removed 3 bases from V and 2 bases from J, with 10 bases in between. This CDR3 spans 14 amino acids. CDR1 and CDR2 from the germline V gene are KGHSH and LQKENI. The CDR3 here is CASSPGGGNYGYTF. CDR3 sequence (DNA): TGTGCCAGCTCACCGGGCGGCGGCAACTATGGCTACACCTTC.

In its sample, this clone was seen many times. The chain uses TRBV6-5 and TRBJ1-1, with TRBD1 as a possible D gene (5 bases). The germline CDR1 and CDR2 sequences are MNHEY and SVGAGI. With 6 bases removed from V and 4 bases from J, the gap between germline ends came to 15 bases. The CDR3 runs to 14 residues. The CDR3 coding sequence is TGTGCCAGCAGGCAGAGACAGTACAGCACTGAAGCTTTCTTT. Encoded protein: CASRQRQYSTEAFF.

This chain uses TRBV30 with TRBJ2-7; D is ambiguous. Germline V gene data show CDR1 as GTSNPN and CDR2 as SVGIG (reference sequence). The CDR3 is made up of 11 amino acids. Trimming pared 0 bases from V and 5 bases from J, leaving 5 bases between. CDR3 coding DNA: TGTGCCTGGAGTGTATTCGACGAGCAGTACTTC. Translating it yields CAWSVFDEQYF.

The gene calls are TRBV19 and TRBJ2-1; D may be TRBD1 (5 bases). The CDR3 has 13 amino acids. V dropped 6 bases and J dropped 4 bases, with 10 bases sitting between them. Per germline, CDR1 LNHDA and CDR2 SQIVND (reference sequence). DNA of the CDR3: TGTGCCAGTAGGGACAAAGGTTACAATGAGCAGTTCTTC. This encodes CASRDKGYNEQFF.

This clone was seen more than once but under ten times. The V gene is TRBV30, the J gene TRBJ1-1, with 9 positions matching TRBD1. V was pared by 4 bases and J by 4 bases, with 4 bases of the junction left unmatched. CDR3 length: 13 amino acids. Germline V gene data show CDR1 as GTSNPN and CDR2 as SVGIG (reference sequence). CDR3 loop: CAWTWDRVTEAFF. The CDR3 DNA reads TGTGCCTGGACCTGGGACAGGGTCACTGAAGCTTTCTTT. The complete variable domain, with remaining parts taken from reference TRBV30 and TRBJ1-1, reads SQTIHQWPATLVQPVGSPLSLECTVEGTSNPNLYWYRQAAGRGLQLLFYSVGIGQISSEVPQNLSASRPQDRQFILSSKKLLLSDSGFYLCAWTWDRVTEAFFGQGTRLTVV.

This chain connects TRBV30 to TRBJ2-7, with TRBD2 matching over 7 bases. CDR1 and CDR2 (germline): GTSNPN, SVGIG (reference sequence). The junction had 11 bases not matched to a gene; V was cut back by 4 bases and J by 2 bases. CDR3 length equals 15 residues. CDR3 in amino acids: CAWTTGLAVTYEQYF. The CDR3 coding sequence is TGTGCCTGGACGACGGGGCTAGCGGTTACCTACGAGCAGTACTTC.

This clone came up many times. The chain recombines TRBV4-2 with TRBJ2-1, with 11 bases that match TRBD2. V dropped 1 base and J dropped 7; count of bases not matched to a gene: 9. Germline CDR1 and CDR2: LGHNA and YNFKEQ. The CDR3 runs to 17 residues. This CDR3 reads CASSQGVSGGAGNEQFF. The CDR3 region has the DNA TGTGCCAGCAGCCAAGGGGTTAGCGGGGGGGCTGGAAATGAGCAGTTCTTC.

The CDR3 reads CASSQTTGGTYNEQFF. CDR3 sequence (DNA): TGTGCCAGCAGCCAGACGACAGGGGGGACCTACAATGAGCAGTTCTTC. The chain is built from TRBV5-6 and TRBJ2-1; TRBD1 matches 9 bases. Germline trimming cut 4 bases from V and 2 bases from J; bases unmatched to any gene: 7. This CDR3 has 16 residues. Germline CDR1 SGHDT, CDR2 YYEEEE.